Listed here are 3 T cell receptor beta chains from one sample, sequenced in a study of technical replicates of blood from a few donors. Sequencing used immunoSEQ multiplex PCR; TCRdb keeps in-frame clones, though not all of them. The data show roughly 93,000 clones, approximately 94% seen once. Sequencing was done on a sample of T cells isolated from PBMCs. The receptors originated from a human donor in good health.

The chain uses TRBV28 and TRBJ1-5, with D possibly being TRBD1 (6 bases). Germline lookup yields CDR1 MDHEN and CDR2 SYDVKM. V lost 5 bases and J 5 bases, leaving 19 bases between the germline ends. CDR3 length: 16 amino acids. CDR3 sequence (DNA): TGTGCCAGCAGTGGGAGGGGGGGCGGAAAAGATCAGCCCCAGCATTTT. The encoded protein is CASSGRGGGKDQPQHF.

The chain uses TRBV27 and TRBJ2-2; a possible D gene is TRBD2 (5 bases). With 8 bases removed from V and 3 bases from J, the gap between germline ends came to 7 bases. Looked up from germline, CDR1 is MNHEY and CDR2 is SMNVEV (reference sequence). The CDR3 runs to 12 residues. The CDR3 region has the DNA TGTGCCAGCGGGCGGGACACCGGGGAGCTGTTTTTT. This codes for CASGRDTGELFF.

This chain connects TRBV5-1 to TRBJ2-7; possible D gene TRBD1, 6 bases. This CDR3 is 13 amino acids long. V was clipped by 2 bases and J by 3 bases, with 9 bases between them. The germline CDR1 and CDR2 sequences are SGHRS and YFSETQ. The CDR3 DNA reads TGCGCCAGCAGCTTTGAGGGGGTCTACGAGCAGTACTTC. It specifies CASSFEGVYEQYF.